The 26 T cell receptor beta chains below all came from one sample that was sequenced in a study of T cell changes during pregnancy in multiple sclerosis. Here immunoSEQ multiplex PCR was the method, and the copy in TCRdb shows in-frame clones only, minus some. The sample consists of tens of thousands of clones, about 91% of them appearing once. This specimen consisted of CD4+ T cells from peripheral blood mononuclear cells, obtained after pregnancy. These receptors were collected from a female donor with multiple sclerosis, enrolled in a pregnancy study.

This chain connects TRBV7-9 to TRBJ1-2; 7 bases match TRBD1. J gave up 7 bases and V 5 bases, and 16 bases lay outside the gene matches. This CDR3 spans 16 amino acids. CDR1 is SEHNR and CDR2 is FQNEAQ in the germline V gene (reference sequence). The CDR3 DNA reads as TGTGCCAGCAGCGTACCCGGGAGACAGGGTTTTGGTGGCTACACCTTC. Its protein product is CASSVPGRQGFGGYTF. The full variable domain, completed using reference TRBV7-9 and TRBJ1-2, is DTGVSQNPRHKITKRGQNVTFRCDPISEHNRLYWYRQTLGQGPEFLTYFQNEAQLEKSRLLSDRFSAERPKGSFSTLEIQRTEQGDSAMYLCASSVPGRQGFGGYTFGSGTRLTVV.

This clone was seen only a few times. This chain connects TRBV29-1 to TRBJ1-5, with D possibly TRBD1 on 5 matching bases. Trimming took off 7 bases at V and 6 bases at J, with 19 bases between the two ends. This CDR3 contains 14 residues. Germline loops: CDR1 SQVTM, CDR2 ANQGSEA. The CDR3 DNA sequence: TGCAGCGCCTCGGAGTGGGGCCCCACTCAGCCCCAGCATTTT. It specifies CSASEWGPTQPQHF.

The chain joins TRBV12-5 to TRBJ2-1; possibly TRBD2 for D (6 bases). The CDR3 is 17 amino acids. V was shortened by 6 bases and J by 3 bases, with 21 bases between the two germline ends. Germline V lookup: CDR1 LGHNT, CDR2 FRNRAP. In DNA, the CDR3 is TGTGCTAGTGGGCTGGGAATTGGGACTCGACGCTACAATGAGCAGTTCTTC. It translates to CASGLGIGTRRYNEQFF.

The rearrangement joins TRBV29-1 to TRBJ2-1; a weak D match, TRBD2 (6 bases). Germline assignment: CDR1 SQVTM and CDR2 ANQGSEA. The V end lost 0 bases, the J end lost 15 bases, and 21 bases lay between the germline ends. CDR3 size: 14 residues. CDR3 in DNA: TGCAGCGTTGAAGATGGGGCCCGGGGGTCGGCAGGGTTCTTC. Translated, it gives CSVEDGARGSAGFF.

Only one count was recorded for this clone. V gene TRBV19 combines with J gene TRBJ1-4, with 7 bases that match TRBD1. The ends lost 4 bases at V and 8 bases at J; junction bases unmatched: 7. CDR3 length: 14 amino acids. CDR1 LNHDA and CDR2 SQIVND come from the germline V gene (reference sequence). CDR3 DNA: TGTGCCAGTAGTAACGGACAGGTCATGGAAAAACTGTTTTTT. It encodes CASSNGQVMEKLFF.

This chain connects TRBV6-5 to TRBJ1-2, with 8 bases identical to TRBD1. With V trimmed by 4 bases and J by 6 bases, 4 bases remained unmatched. Germline assignment: CDR1 MNHEY and CDR2 SVGAGI. This CDR3 comprises 13 residues. Written as DNA, the CDR3 is TGTGCCAGCAGTTCAGGGGGCTTCAATGGCTACACCTTC. Residues: CASSSGGFNGYTF.

The chain combines TRBV5-4 with TRBJ1-5; TRBD1 aligns across 8 bases. Germline CDR1 is SGHNT and CDR2 is YYREEE (reference sequence). J lost 4 bases, V lost 0 bases, and 9 bases had no gene match. The CDR3 sequence is 17 residues long. The CDR3 loop is CASSLAPGQGPNQPQHF. CDR3 nucleotide sequence: TGTGCCAGCAGCTTGGCGCCCGGACAGGGACCAAATCAGCCCCAGCATTTT.

The CDR3 region is CASSLGRGQGTYEQYF. The CDR3 DNA reads as TGTGCCAGCAGCTTAGGCCGGGGACAGGGAACCTACGAGCAGTACTTC. The V and J genes are TRBV7-9 and TRBJ2-7; 9 bases match TRBD1. The length of the CDR3 is 16 residues. J was trimmed by 2 bases and V by 1 base; bases with no gene match: 6. Per the germline V gene, CDR1 is SEHNR and CDR2 is FQNEAQ (reference sequence). Complete variable domain (other parts from reference TRBV7-9 and TRBJ2-7): DTGVSQNPRHKITKRGQNVTFRCDPISEHNRLYWYRQTLGQGPEFLTYFQNEAQLEKSRLLSDRFSAERPKGSFSTLEIQRTEQGDSAMYLCASSLGRGQGTYEQYFGPGTRLTVT.

V and J are TRBV10-3 and TRBJ2-1; 9 nucleotides match TRBD1. This CDR3 region has 15 residues. V dropped 4 bases and J dropped 5; count of bases not matched to a gene: 6. Per the germline V gene, CDR1 is ENHRY and CDR2 is SYGVKD. CDR3 sequence (DNA): TGTGCCATCAGTGGACGGACAGGGGCGGACAATGAGCAGTTCTTC. It codes for CAISGRTGADNEQFF.

Notes on this clone: The sample contains more than one DNA sequence encoding this CDR3. The chain uses TRBV25-1 and TRBJ1-3; 9 nucleotides line up with TRBD1. CDR1 is MGHDK and CDR2 is SYGVNS in the germline V gene. V gave up 3 bases and J gave up 3 bases; unmatched junction bases: 3. The CDR3 has 15 amino acids. The chain's CDR3 is CASSDGTGLGNTIYF. The CDR3 coding sequence is TGTGCCAGCAGTGATGGGACAGGGCTTGGAAACACCATATATTTT.

The CDR3 nucleotides read TGTGCCACCAGCAGAGCAGGGGACAGCAACTATGGCTACACCTTC. It yields the protein CATSRAGDSNYGYTF. This chain uses TRBV15 with TRBJ1-2; 7 bases are shared with TRBD1. The CDR3 extends over 15 amino acids. After removal of 1 base from V and 2 bases from J, the junction contained 4 bases not matched to a gene. Germline V lookup: CDR1 LNHNV, CDR2 YYDKDF (reference sequence).

The chain couples TRBV10-3 to TRBJ2-7; D is perhaps TRBD2 (6 bases). Germline V gene lookup returns CDR1 ENHRY and CDR2 SYGVKD. This CDR3 region has 12 residues. Trimming pared 11 bases from V and 2 bases from J, leaving 13 bases between. The DNA of the CDR3 is TGTGCCGTCGGGGACTCTCCCTACGAGCAGTACTTC. Its translation is CAVGDSPYEQYF.

This clone counts as medium-sized (0.01 to 0.1%). The genes are TRBV7-3 and TRBJ1-1; D not certain. Germline lookup yields CDR1 SGHTA and CDR2 FQGTGA. V shed 2 bases and J shed 2 bases, with 15 bases lying between them. This CDR3 region has 16 residues. CDR3 bases: TGTGCCAGCAGCTTAGAGGGCGGCACCCTCAACACTGAAGCTTTCTTT. It is translated as CASSLEGGTLNTEAFF.

This rearrangement joins TRBV19 to TRBJ2-7; TRBD2 aligns across 7 bases. Unmatched junction bases numbered 4, after V lost 2 bases and J lost 0 bases. There are 15 residues in the CDR3. Germline-derived CDR1 and CDR2 are LNHDA and SQIVND (reference sequence). The chain's CDR3 is CASSISLADSYEQYF. CDR3 DNA: TGTGCCAGTAGTATATCTCTAGCGGACTCCTACGAGCAGTACTTC.

The count of this clone is one. The chain couples TRBV4-3 to TRBJ1-1; D remains ambiguous. CDR1 LGHNA and CDR2 YSLEER come from the germline V gene. The CDR3 totals 14 residues. Trimming removed 0 bases from V and 7 bases from J, with 12 bases in between. The CDR3 nucleotides read TGCGCCAGCAGCCAAGATGGGAGACGCCATGAAGCTTTCTTT. It is translated as CASSQDGRRHEAFF.

The chain is built from TRBV21-1 and TRBJ2-7; TRBD2 was called by the table and not checked on the DNA. TRBV21-1 represents a pseudogene. The CDR3 runs to 17 residues. In DNA, the CDR3 is TGTGCCAGCAGCTACACATTGTACGGGGGGCGAACCTACGAGCAGTACTTC. Residues: CASSYTLYGGRTYEQYF.

This chain links TRBV5-4 with TRBJ1-2; 10 positions agree with TRBD1. The V and J ends lost 0 bases and 6 bases, in that order; junction bases with no gene match: 5. CDR3 length equals 15 residues. Germline CDR1 SGHNT, CDR2 YYREEE (reference sequence). Here the CDR3 reads CASSLAGQGEDGYTF. In nucleotides, the CDR3 is TGTGCCAGCAGCTTGGCCGGACAGGGGGAAGATGGCTACACCTTC.

The rearrangement links TRBV5-1 to TRBJ1-2, with 9 bases lining up with TRBD1. Trimming cost V 4 bases and J 2 bases; bases outside gene matches: 12. The CDR3 consists of 17 residues. Germline V gene lookup returns CDR1 SGHRS and CDR2 YFSETQ. The CDR3 DNA sequence: TGCGCCAGCAGCAGACGACAACAGGGGGCGTCGAACTATGGCTACACCTTC. Protein: CASSRRQQGASNYGYTF.

The chain joins TRBV9 to TRBJ1-2; D is possibly TRBD1 (6 bases). This CDR3 contains 14 residues. Germline V lookup: CDR1 SGDLS, CDR2 YYNGEE. V was clipped by 0 bases and J by 5 bases, with 11 bases between them. CDR3 sequence (DNA): TGTGCCAGCAGCGTAGATGGCAGGGGATATGGCTACACCTTC. It yields the protein CASSVDGRGYGYTF. Filled out from reference TRBV9 and TRBJ1-2, the complete variable domain reads DSGVTQTPKHLITATGQRVTLRCSPRSGDLSVYWYQQSLDQGLQFLIQYYNGEERAKGNILERFSAQQFPDLHSELNLSSLELGDSALYFCASSVDGRGYGYTFGSGTRLTVV.

In its sample, this clone was seen a few times. The CDR3 here is CASSLRTSGGEQYF. DNA for the CDR3: TGTGCCAGCAGCCTCCGGACTAGCGGCGGCGAGCAGTACTTC. The V gene is TRBV4-2, the J gene TRBJ2-7, with TRBD2 matching 10 bases. V lost 4 bases and J lost 6; bases outside the gene matches: 6. Germline V lookup: CDR1 LGHNA, CDR2 YNFKEQ. The CDR3 has 14 amino acids.

This clone was recorded once. CDR3 sequence reads: CASSHHAGGDNYGYTF. The DNA of the CDR3 is TGTGCCAGCAGCCACCACGCAGGGGGCGATAACTATGGCTACACCTTC. The rearrangement joins TRBV4-2 to TRBJ1-2, with 8 bases aligning to TRBD1. The CDR3 extends over 16 amino acids. Germline CDR1 reads LGHNA; CDR2 reads YNFKEQ. Germline trimming cut 3 bases from V and 1 base from J; bases unmatched to any gene: 7.

The chain joins TRBV27 to TRBJ2-7; the match to TRBD2 covers 11 bases. Per the germline V gene, CDR1 is MNHEY and CDR2 is SMNVEV (reference sequence). V lost 3 bases and J lost 1; bases outside the gene matches: 5. The CDR3 has 16 residues. CDR3 sequence (DNA): TGTGCCAGCAGTTTCCGGCTAGCGGGAGGTTCCTACGAGCAGTACTTC. Protein product: CASSFRLAGGSYEQYF.

This clone came up once. This chain links TRBV19 with TRBJ2-7; 10 bases are shared with TRBD1. Germline-derived CDR1 and CDR2 are LNHDA and SQIVND (reference sequence). The CDR3 extends over 16 amino acids. Trimming removed 2 bases from V and 4 bases from J; junction bases left unmatched: 8. The CDR3 spells CASSIPLTGGGYEQYF. In nucleotides, the CDR3 is TGTGCCAGTAGTATACCCCTGACAGGGGGCGGTTACGAGCAGTACTTC. The full variable domain, completed using reference TRBV19 and TRBJ2-7, is DGGITQSPKYLFRKEGQNVTLSCEQNLNHDAMYWYRQDPGQGLRLIYYSQIVNDFQKGDIAEGYSVSREKKESFPLTVTSAQKNPTAFYLCASSIPLTGGGYEQYFGPGTRLTVT.

This clone was seen just once. The chain links TRBV19 to TRBJ2-7; 15 bases agree with TRBD2. This CDR3 has 14 residues. Germline V CDR1 and CDR2: LNHDA, SQIVND (reference sequence). After removal of 5 bases from V and 7 bases from J, the junction contained 3 bases not matched to a gene. Here the CDR3 DNA reads TGTGCCAGTAGTCCGGGACTAGCGGGGGGAGAGCAGTACTTC. Its translation: CASSPGLAGGEQYF.

V usage is TRBV19 and J usage is TRBJ2-7, with a tentative D call TRBD1 (6 bases). The CDR3 loop spans 14 amino acids. The germline gives CDR1 LNHDA, CDR2 SQIVND (reference sequence). Between the trimmed V and J ends, which lost 3 bases and 3 bases, there was a span of 12 bases. In DNA form, the CDR3 reads TGTGCCAGTAGTATGAGGGACAACCTCTACGAGCAGTACTTC. It is translated as CASSMRDNLYEQYF.

This clone was seen only a few times. The rearrangement joins TRBV7-3 to TRBJ2-2; D not resolved. The CDR3 is made up of 15 amino acids. Germline V lookup: CDR1 SGHTA, CDR2 FQGTGA. The V end lost 1 base, the J end lost 4 bases, and 10 bases lay between the germline ends. CDR3 nucleotides: TGTGCCAGCAGCTTAAATCCAGTATTCACCGGGGAGCTGTTTTTT. Translating it yields CASSLNPVFTGELFF.